The 12 T cell receptor beta chains listed next were all sequenced from one sample in a study of metastatic and nonmetastatic thyroid tumors. TCRdb re-called the PCR reads via MiXCR. This table holds roughly 57,000 clones, about 20% found once. All patients reached thyroid surgery having received no treatment beforehand. Source material: blood. The receptors were sampled from a female donor with papillary thyroid cancer or a benign thyroid nodule (not recorded which). Some clones in this sample may be carry-over from other donors' samples.

V and J are TRBV20-1 and TRBJ2-7; no definite D call. V was pared by 2 bases and J by 3 bases, with 8 bases between. The germline V gene has CDR1 DFQATT and CDR2 SNEGSKA (reference sequence). This CDR3 spans 12 amino acids. CDR3 bases: TGCAGTGCTAGAACAGTAAACTACGAGCAGTACTTC. As protein: CSARTVNYEQYF.

With respect to this clone: A much larger clonotype is one base distant, so this may be a read error. The rearrangement uses TRBV10-3 and TRBJ2-3, with D possibly being TRBD1 (6 bases). From germline, CDR1 is ENHRY and CDR2 SYGVKD. This CDR3 contains 13 residues. The CDR3, as DNA: TGTGCCATCAGGTCAGGGGAGATAGATACGCACTATTTT. This sequence encodes CAIRSGEIDTHYF.

This clone was seen repeatedly, ten times or more. The rearrangement uses TRBV11-2 and TRBJ2-3, with D tentatively TRBD1 (5 bases). The CDR3 contains 14 residues. Trimming pared 1 base from V and 5 bases from J, leaving 10 bases between. In germline, CDR1 is SGHAT, CDR2 FQNNGV. As DNA, the CDR3 is TGTGCCAGCAGCTTAGTAGGGGCCGGAGATACGCAGTATTTT. Translating it yields CASSLVGAGDTQYF.

This clone was observed at least ten times. The DNA of the CDR3 is TGTGCCAGTAGTATAGAGGGGACATTTTACTACGAGCAGTACTTC. Translated, it gives CASSIEGTFYYEQYF. The gene calls are TRBV19 and TRBJ2-7; possibly TRBD1 for D (6 bases). The germline gives CDR1 LNHDA, CDR2 SQIVND (reference sequence). Trimming took 0 bases from V and 3 from J, leaving 12 bases between them. The length of the CDR3 is 15 residues.

The sample holds many counts of this clone. The junction departs from the called germline gene at one end, perhaps through a read error. This chain connects TRBV7-7 to TRBJ2-1; weak D call: TRBD1 (6 bases). The CDR3 covers 15 residues. Germline V gene sequence: CDR1 SSHAT, CDR2 FNYEAQ (reference sequence). This CDR3 is CASSLRPGAGNEQFF. The CDR3 DNA reads TGTGCTAGCAGCCTCCGACCAGGGGCCGGAAATGAGCAGTTCTTC.

This clone was recorded at least ten times. CDR3 in amino acids: CASRRETGTEAFF. Here the CDR3 DNA reads TGTGCCAGCAGAAGGGAAACGGGCACTGAAGCTTTCTTT. V is TRBV6-1 and J is TRBJ1-1, with D unresolved. This CDR3 comprises 13 residues. V lost 6 bases to trimming and J lost 4 bases, with 12 bases between them. Germline V gives CDR1 MNHNS, CDR2 SASEGT.

Details on this clone: At one boundary the junction diverges from the germline segment, which might be a read error. This chain connects TRBV4-1 to TRBJ1-2, with D tentatively TRBD1 (5 bases). CDR1 and CDR2 from the germline V gene are MGHRA and YSYEKL. The CDR3 is 15 amino acids. CDR3 region: CASSQDDRGSYGYSF. Here the CDR3 DNA reads TGCGCCAGCAGCCAAGATGATCGGGGGAGCTATGGCTACTCCTTC.

This clone was recorded many times. The chain couples TRBV7-6 to TRBJ1-5; D gene unclear. V lost 0 bases and J 2 bases, leaving 8 bases between the germline ends. This CDR3 is built from 15 residues. Germline CDR1 SGHVS, CDR2 FNYEAQ. CDR3 region: CASSLAAEGNQPQHF. For the CDR3, the DNA is TGTGCCAGCAGCTTAGCTGCAGAGGGCAATCAGCCCCAGCATTTT.

In this sample, this clone turned up many times. V is TRBV5-1 and J is TRBJ2-3; the match to TRBD1 covers 9 bases. V was pared by 4 bases and J by 0 bases, with 3 bases of the junction left unmatched. This CDR3 is built from 15 residues. The germline gives CDR1 SGHRS, CDR2 YFSETQ. CDR3 DNA: TGCGCCAGCAGCCGCGGACAGGGGAGCACAGATACGCAGTATTTT. Residues: CASSRGQGSTDTQYF.

This clone was counted at least ten times. The chain employs TRBV24-1 and TRBJ2-2; 9 bases are shared with TRBD1. The germline CDR1 and CDR2 sequences are KGHDR and SFDVKD. V lost 0 bases and J lost 5; bases outside the gene matches: 6. The CDR3 covers 17 residues. This chain's CDR3 is CATSDLRDRARTGELFF. The CDR3 nucleotides are TGTGCCACCAGTGATTTGCGGGACAGGGCTCGAACCGGGGAGCTGTTTTTT.

At least ten counts were recorded for this clone. The chain employs TRBV20-1 and TRBJ2-1; 10 positions agree with TRBD1. The CDR3 spans 15 residues. CDR1 and CDR2 (germline): DFQATT, SNEGSKA (reference sequence). Unmatched junction bases numbered 13, after V lost 5 bases and J lost 9 bases. CDR3 sequence: CSAPKDRGVGFEQFF. Written as DNA, the CDR3 is TGCAGTGCTCCGAAGGACAGGGGGGTTGGGTTTGAGCAGTTCTTC.

To note about this clone: A much larger clone is a single base away; this may be a read error. The chain is built from TRBV3-1 and TRBJ1-1; D uncertain. This CDR3 spans 12 amino acids. Trimming stripped 2 bases from V and 4 bases from J, with 5 bases between. Germline-derived CDR1 and CDR2 are LGHDT and YNNKEL (reference sequence). For the CDR3, the DNA is TGTGCCAGCAGCCAATGTGTCACTGAAGCTTTCTTT. Residues: CASSQCVTEAFF.